This T cell receptor beta chain was profiled in a study of T-cell memory formation after mild COVID-19. Turning to the study itself: Largely donor-specific TCR clusters were found.

Findings and caveats of the study: CD8+ contracting clones occupied EMRA, while CD4+ ones occupied mainly CM and EM. Detection of some responders pre-infection suggested pre-existing cross-reactive memory T cells participated. Balance between CD4 and CD8 was seen in clones contracting day 15 to 85, and a CD4+ lean was seen in later expanders.

To note about this clonotype: Its target is unknown.

TCRdb fed the 5' RACE reads into MiXCR, producing one record per CDR3 protein. Among some 300,000 distinct CDR3 sequences, more than 20% were seen once, and the ten largest hold around a fifth. CDR3 length equals 13 residues. Germline trimming cut 6 bases from V and 3 bases from J; bases unmatched to any gene: 4. Germline loops: CDR1 SGHAT, CDR2 FQNNGV. Sequenced material: PBMCs or a T cell subset sorted from them (not recorded which). The receptor's source is a man aged 18 to 29 who had mild COVID-19 (a few samples of this study predate the infection). Cell type and time point are not known. The chain is built from TRBV11-2 and TRBJ2-7, with 8 bases matching TRBD1. The CDR3 region has the DNA TGTGCCAGCAGACGGACAGGGAACTACGAGCAGTACTTC. It yields the protein CASRRTGNYEQYF.